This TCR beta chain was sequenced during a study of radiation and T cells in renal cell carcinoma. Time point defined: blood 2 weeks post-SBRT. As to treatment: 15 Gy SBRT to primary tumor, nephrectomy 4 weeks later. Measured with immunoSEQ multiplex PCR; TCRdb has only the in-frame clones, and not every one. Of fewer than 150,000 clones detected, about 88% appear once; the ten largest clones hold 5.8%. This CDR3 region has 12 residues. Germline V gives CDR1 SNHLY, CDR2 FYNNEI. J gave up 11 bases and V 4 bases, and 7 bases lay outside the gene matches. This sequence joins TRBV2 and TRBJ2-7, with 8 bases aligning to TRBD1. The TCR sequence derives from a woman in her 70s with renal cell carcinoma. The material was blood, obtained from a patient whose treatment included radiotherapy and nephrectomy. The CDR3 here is CASSGTGKNEYF. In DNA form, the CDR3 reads TGTGCCAGCAGTGGGACAGGGAAAAACGAGTACTTC.